This T cell receptor beta chain stems from a study of CD8 T cells in Susac syndrome. The T cells that were sequenced for TCR beta were CD8+ and CD4+ cells from blood. The CDR3 runs 13 residues. The germline V gene encodes CDR1 SGHTA and CDR2 FQGNSA. With 10 bases removed from V and 1 base from J, the gap between germline ends came to 10 bases. The RNA input was roughly 0.5 to 1 ug, and it was reverse transcribed with random hexamers. TCRdb reprocessed the immunoSEQ multiplex PCR reads via MiXCR and lists one record per CDR3 protein. The profile covers 70,000 to 100,000 distinct CDR3 sequences, with 85% to 95% appearing a single time and roughly 0.3% taken by the ten largest.

The clonotype originates from a human donor in good health. The chain carries TRBV7-2 and TRBJ2-2; no firm D call. Sequencing used CD8+ T cells from PBMCs. CDR3 sequence reads: CAKDRMNTGELFF. CDR3 sequence (DNA): TGTGCCAAGGACCGAATGAACACCGGGGAGCTGTTTTTT.